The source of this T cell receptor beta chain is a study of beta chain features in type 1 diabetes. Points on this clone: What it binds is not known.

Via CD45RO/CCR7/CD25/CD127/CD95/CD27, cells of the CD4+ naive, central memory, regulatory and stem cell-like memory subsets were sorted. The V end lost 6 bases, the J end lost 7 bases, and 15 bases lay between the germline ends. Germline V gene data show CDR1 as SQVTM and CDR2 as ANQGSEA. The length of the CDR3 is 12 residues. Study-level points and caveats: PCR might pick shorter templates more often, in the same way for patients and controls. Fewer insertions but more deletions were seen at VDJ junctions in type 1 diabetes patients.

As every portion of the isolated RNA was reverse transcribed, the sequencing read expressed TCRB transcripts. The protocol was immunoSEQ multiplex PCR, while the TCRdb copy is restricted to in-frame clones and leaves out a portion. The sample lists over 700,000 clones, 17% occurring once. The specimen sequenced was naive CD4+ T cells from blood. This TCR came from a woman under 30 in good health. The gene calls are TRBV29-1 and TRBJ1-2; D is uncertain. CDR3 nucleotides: TGCAGCGTAGGCAGAGGATTTGGTGGCTACACCTTC. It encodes CSVGRGFGGYTF.